These 10 T cell receptor beta chains share one sample of origin, sequenced in a study of beta chain features in type 1 diabetes. Every isolated RNA sample was fully reverse transcribed, so sequencing captured expressed TCRB transcripts. Only in-frame clones appear in the TCRdb table, and some are missing; sequencing was by immunoSEQ multiplex PCR. The table includes 300,000 to 350,000 clones, over 7% detected once. Findings and caveats of the study: In all four CD4+ subsets, TCRB CDR3 length was significantly, moderately reduced in type 1 diabetes.

What these receptors recognize is not known. Sequenced sample: central memory CD4+ T cells from blood. The receptors derive from a man in his thirties or forties with type 1 diabetes.

The chain carries TRBV19 and TRBJ1-1; D possibly corresponds to TRBD1 (6 bases). From germline, CDR1 is LNHDA and CDR2 SQIVND (reference sequence). The germline V and J ends were trimmed by 5 bases and 0 bases, with 10 bases remaining between them. CDR3 size: 14 residues. The CDR3 reads CASSSDSVNTEAFF. In DNA, the CDR3 is TGTGCCAGTAGTTCGGACAGCGTGAACACTGAAGCTTTCTTT.

This clone appeared a few times. V is TRBV7-2 and J is TRBJ1-5; tentative D call: TRBD1 (6 bases). The CDR3 runs 15 residues. V gave up 1 base and J gave up 2 bases, with 9 bases separating them. Germline lookup yields CDR1 SGHTA and CDR2 FQGNSA. DNA of the CDR3: TGTGCCAGCAGCTTAGATCCAGGGGGCAATCAGCCCCAGCATTTT. Its translation: CASSLDPGGNQPQHF.

The chain couples TRBV19 to TRBJ2-3; D might be TRBD1 or TRBD2, each matching 5 bases. Germline loops: CDR1 LNHDA, CDR2 SQIVND (reference sequence). With 6 bases removed from V and 6 bases from J, the gap between germline ends came to 19 bases. The CDR3 is 15 residues long. CDR3 nucleotides: TGTGCCAGTAGCACCCGGGACGGCGGCTCGGATACGCAGTATTTT. Translating gives CASSTRDGGSDTQYF.

This rearrangement joins TRBV2 to TRBJ1-5; D is unclear. Germline V gene lookup returns CDR1 SNHLY and CDR2 FYNNEI. The CDR3 extends over 15 amino acids. V shed 3 bases and J shed 4 bases, with 13 bases lying between them. This CDR3 reads CASSDRRQMNQPQHF. The CDR3 region has the DNA TGTGCCAGCAGTGATAGGAGACAAATGAATCAGCCCCAGCATTTT.

There are a few counts of this clone. The chain couples TRBV28 to TRBJ1-1, with 10 bases identical to TRBD1. V lost 6 bases to trimming and J lost 9 bases; unmatched junction nucleotides: 13. The CDR3 totals 15 residues. From germline, CDR1 is MDHEN and CDR2 SYDVKM. The CDR3 DNA is TGTGCCAGCAGGGTCCTCTCCGGGACAGGGGTTAAAGCTTTCTTT. Translating gives CASRVLSGTGVKAFF.

V gene TRBV2 combines with J gene TRBJ2-5, with D unclear. Trimming shortened V by 6 bases and J by 3 bases, and 2 bases separated the two germline ends. CDR1 and CDR2 (germline): SNHLY, FYNNEI. This CDR3 is 10 amino acids long. The DNA of the CDR3 is TGTGCCAGCAGGAAAGAGACCCAGTACTTC. The encoded protein is CASRKETQYF.

A few counts support this clone. The genes are TRBV25-1 and TRBJ1-2, with D unresolved. Germline V gives CDR1 MGHDK, CDR2 SYGVNS. Trimming removed 4 bases at V and 1 base at J, with 7 bases between. The CDR3 runs to 13 residues. CDR3 amino acids: CASSGANNYGYTF. In nucleotides, the CDR3 is TGTGCCAGCAGTGGGGCGAATAACTATGGCTACACCTTC.

Written as DNA, the CDR3 is TGTGCCAGCAGCAAAGTGGATTGGGACAGGGTACCGAGTACTAACTATGGCTACACCTTC. Its translation is CASSKVDWDRVPSTNYGYTF. This rearrangement joins TRBV21-1 to TRBJ1-2; the table calls TRBD1, which could not be checked here. TRBV21-1 represents a pseudogene. The CDR3 totals 20 residues.

This clone was seen a single time. The chain links TRBV5-1 to TRBJ2-3; 7 nucleotides line up with TRBD1. The CDR3 has 15 amino acids. Germline values: CDR1 SGHRS, CDR2 YFSETQ. J gave up 2 bases and V 2 bases, and 5 bases lay outside the gene matches. Here the CDR3 DNA reads TGCGCCAGCAGCTTAACAGGGGATGACACAGATACGCAGTATTTT. Translated: CASSLTGDDTDTQYF. Using reference TRBV5-1 and TRBJ2-3 for the parts outside the CDR3, the full variable domain is KAGVTQTPRYLIKTRGQQVTLSCSPISGHRSVSWYQQTPGQGLQFLFEYFSETQRNKGNFPGRFSGRQFSNSRSEMNVSTLELGDSALYLCASSLTGDDTDTQYFGPGTRLTVL.

This clone showed up just a few times. V and J are TRBV7-2 and TRBJ2-5, with D hard to call. CDR3 size: 13 residues. Trimming removed 4 bases at V and 3 bases at J, with 9 bases between. Germline CDR1 is SGHTA and CDR2 is FQGNSA. CDR3 amino acids: CASSSGTKETQYF. In DNA form, the CDR3 reads TGTGCCAGCAGCTCCGGTACTAAAGAGACCCAGTACTTC.